The 8 T cell receptor beta chains below were found in one sample sequenced in a study of blood T cell repertoires in COVID-19. Data came from immunoSEQ multiplex PCR; TCRdb stores just in-frame clones and leaves some out. Of 100,000 to 130,000 clones listed, around 80% were seen once; the top ten hold around 4.4%. Sequencing was carried out using peripheral blood. The source is an older man with acute or convalescent COVID-19.

CDR3 sequence reads: CASSLSGQGAETQYF. The CDR3 region has the DNA TGCGCCAGCAGCTTGAGTGGACAGGGGGCGGAGACCCAGTACTTC. This rearrangement joins TRBV5-1 to TRBJ2-5; 11 bases map to TRBD1. Germline trimming cut 1 base from V and 5 bases from J; bases unmatched to any gene: 4. The CDR3 loop spans 15 amino acids. Germline V CDR1 and CDR2: SGHRS, YFSETQ. Looking up the rest from reference TRBV5-1 and TRBJ2-5 gives the full variable domain: KAGVTQTPRYLIKTRGQQVTLSCSPISGHRSVSWYQQTPGQGLQFLFEYFSETQRNKGNFPGRFSGRQFSNSRSEMNVSTLELGDSALYLCASSLSGQGAETQYFGPGTRLLVL.

V and J are TRBV7-8 and TRBJ1-4; the match to TRBD1 covers 7 bases. Germline-derived CDR1 and CDR2 are SGHVS and FQNEAQ. The J segment lost 5 bases and the V segment lost 1 base, leaving 7 bases of the junction unmatched. There are 16 residues in the CDR3. CDR3 residues: CASSLESGGWNEKLFF. The CDR3 bases are TGTGCCAGCAGCTTAGAGTCAGGGGGATGGAATGAAAAACTGTTTTTT.

The chain recombines TRBV5-1 with TRBJ2-7, with D possibly TRBD1 on 6 matching bases. Germline CDR1 is SGHRS and CDR2 is YFSETQ. The V gene lost 0 bases and the J gene lost 3 bases, with 16 bases spanning the gap. The CDR3 runs to 16 residues. The CDR3, as DNA: TGCGCCAGCAGCTTGGACCACACAGGGAACGGCTACGAGCAGTACTTC. It yields the protein CASSLDHTGNGYEQYF.

The chain links TRBV7-3 to TRBJ1-3; D remains ambiguous. This CDR3 comprises 13 residues. Germline assignment: CDR1 SGHTA and CDR2 FQGTGA. The V end was cut by 4 bases, the J end by 4 bases, with 8 bases between. CDR3 region: CASSSAEGNTIYF. CDR3 coding DNA: TGTGCCAGCAGCTCTGCCGAGGGAAACACCATATATTTT. Full variable domain (missing parts from reference TRBV7-3 and TRBJ1-3): GAGVSQTPSNKVTEKGKYVELRCDPISGHTALYWYRQSLGQGPEFLIYFQGTGAADDSGLPNDRFFAVRPEGSVSTLKIQRTERGDSAVYLCASSSAEGNTIYFGEGSWLTVV.

The chain recombines TRBV6-5 with TRBJ1-2; TRBD1 might be the D (6 bases). Germline V lookup: CDR1 MNHEY, CDR2 SVGAGI. V was pared by 8 bases and J by 8 bases, with 15 bases between. CDR3 length: 12 amino acids. This CDR3 reads CASGPQGTGYTF. CDR3 sequence (DNA): TGTGCCAGCGGCCCTCAGGGGACGGGCTACACCTTC.

This clone was detected a few times. V usage is TRBV19 and J usage is TRBJ1-4, with 7 bases identical to TRBD1. CDR1 and CDR2 (germline): LNHDA, SQIVND (reference sequence). The CDR3 contains 14 residues. The trim removed 4 bases at V and 4 bases at J, leaving 3 bases unmatched. This CDR3 is CASSTGDSNEKLFF. For the CDR3, the DNA is TGTGCCAGTAGTACAGGGGACAGTAATGAAAAACTGTTTTTT.

The chain employs TRBV3-1 (or the pseudogene TRBV3-2) and TRBJ1-2; TRBD1 agrees at 7 bases. Germline V gene sequence: CDR1 LGHDT, CDR2 YNNKEL (reference sequence). The CDR3 consists of 15 residues. V lost 4 bases, J lost 5 bases, and 10 bases stayed unmatched. The CDR3 reads CASSPGKGARYGYTF. Written as DNA, the CDR3 is TGTGCCAGCAGCCCCGGGAAGGGGGCGCGTTATGGCTACACCTTC.

The gene calls are TRBV5-1 and TRBJ1-1; 8 bases line up with TRBD1. This CDR3 has 16 amino acids. The ends lost 8 bases at V and 0 bases at J; junction bases unmatched: 12. The germline V gene has CDR1 SGHRS and CDR2 YFSETQ. DNA for the CDR3: TGCGCCAGTGAACAGGGGGGGACCAACCTGAACACTGAAGCTTTCTTT. It yields the protein CASEQGGTNLNTEAFF.